Following are 21 T cell receptor beta chains from one sample sequenced in a study of siplizumab effects on memory and regulatory T cells. The method was immunoSEQ multiplex PCR; TCRdb's version includes in-frame clones alone and lacks a portion of them. This table holds 80,000 to 95,000 clones, 95% found once. The sequenced material came from CD8+ T cells sorted from blood. These receptor sequences come from a human donor in good health.

The V call is TRBV7-6, the J call TRBJ2-7; unclear D gene. CDR3 size: 13 residues. From germline, CDR1 is SGHVS and CDR2 FNYEAQ. V was shortened by 1 base and J by 4 bases, with 8 bases between the two germline ends. CDR3 in DNA: TGTGCCAGCAGCTTAGACGGTTGGTACGAGCAGTACTTC. This translates into CASSLDGWYEQYF.

This clone was detected only once. The chain links TRBV29-1 to TRBJ2-7, with 12 bases that match TRBD2. V was clipped by 4 bases and J by 3 bases; unmatched bases: 4. Germline CDR1 reads SQVTM; CDR2 reads ANQGSEA. The CDR3 length is 14 residues. The DNA for the CDR3 is TGCAGCGTTGCCCTAGCGGGAGGGCGCTACGAGCAGTACTTC. This gives the protein CSVALAGGRYEQYF.

J is TRBJ1-4 and V is TRBV21-1; the D call in the table, TRBD1, was not verified against the DNA. TRBV21-1 is a pseudogene segment. The CDR3 is 15 residues long. CDR3 protein: CASSKAGRVAEKLFF. The CDR3 coding sequence is TGTGCCAGCAGCAAAGCCGGCAGGGTGGCTGAAAAACTGTTTTTT.

The rearrangement uses TRBV4-1 and TRBJ2-7; D possibly corresponds to TRBD2 (5 bases). Germline CDR1 MGHRA, CDR2 YSYEKL. The CDR3 extends over 15 amino acids. V lost 1 base, J lost 2 bases, and 12 bases lay in between. The CDR3 nucleotides read TGCGCCAGCAGCCAAGTAATTGTCGGGGCCTACGAGCAGTACTTC. This translates into CASSQVIVGAYEQYF.

The chain recombines TRBV7-9 with TRBJ2-7; D gene unclear. Germline V gene lookup returns CDR1 SEHNR and CDR2 FQNEAQ (reference sequence). The CDR3 runs 13 residues. V dropped 0 bases and J dropped 3 bases, with 6 bases sitting between them. CDR3 amino acids: CASSLAGSYEQYF. CDR3 nucleotides: TGTGCCAGCAGCTTAGCGGGAAGCTACGAGCAGTACTTC.

The chain carries TRBV10-3 and TRBJ2-7; 13 bases match TRBD2. The junction had 6 bases not matched to a gene; V was cut back by 10 bases and J by 0 bases. This CDR3 contains 15 residues. Germline values: CDR1 ENHRY, CDR2 SYGVKD. In nucleotides, the CDR3 is TGTGCCACTGGGACTAGCGGGAAAAGCTCCTACGAGCAGTACTTC. It yields the protein CATGTSGKSSYEQYF.

The V call is TRBV9, the J call TRBJ2-3, with a tentative D call TRBD2 (5 bases). The germline V and J ends were trimmed by 0 bases and 5 bases, with 22 bases remaining between them. Per germline, CDR1 SGDLS and CDR2 YYNGEE. This CDR3 is 18 amino acids long. The CDR3 DNA follows: TGTGCCAGCAGCGTAGAGGCAGGACTCGCTTCGTCTATAGATACGCAGTATTTT. It is translated as CASSVEAGLASSIDTQYF.

The chain has TRBV19 and TRBJ1-5; the D is unclear. There are 13 residues in the CDR3. Trimming cost V 6 bases and J 3 bases, with 9 bases left between them. Germline-derived CDR1 and CDR2 are LNHDA and SQIVND (reference sequence). CDR3 DNA sequence: TGTGCCAGTAGGGACGGATCCAATCAGCCCCAGCATTTT. This codes for CASRDGSNQPQHF.

This sequence joins TRBV28 and TRBJ1-1; 8 bases align to TRBD1. Germline-derived CDR1 and CDR2 are MDHEN and SYDVKM. The trim removed 10 bases at V and 11 bases at J, leaving 12 bases unmatched. This CDR3 region has 12 residues. CDR3 amino acids: CATETQGAQAFF. As DNA, the CDR3 is TGTGCCACAGAAACTCAGGGGGCGCAGGCTTTCTTT.

This rearrangement joins TRBV27 to TRBJ1-1, with 7 bases lining up with TRBD1. The V segment lost 0 bases and the J segment 0 bases; nucleotides outside the gene matches: 4. Germline CDR1 reads MNHEY; CDR2 reads SMNVEV (reference sequence). The CDR3 covers 16 residues. CDR3: CASSLSGGTVNTEAFF. The CDR3, as DNA: TGTGCCAGCAGTTTATCTGGGGGGACAGTGAACACTGAAGCTTTCTTT.

CDR3 coding DNA: TGTGCCAGCAGTTTGTCCCCTAGCGGATCCCAAGAGACCCAGTACTTC. This codes for CASSLSPSGSQETQYF. The chain recombines TRBV28 with TRBJ2-5, with 7 bases matching TRBD2. The CDR3 sequence is 16 residues long. Germline CDR1 MDHEN, CDR2 SYDVKM. After removal of 3 bases from V and 1 base from J, the junction contained 8 bases not matched to a gene.

The chain combines TRBV7-2 with TRBJ2-7; TRBD2 matches 8 bases. Trimming at V came to 5 bases and at J to 0 bases, leaving 6 bases not matched to a gene. From germline, CDR1 is SGHTA and CDR2 FQGNSA. This CDR3 is built from 15 residues. This CDR3 reads CASSPRTSSSYEQYF. DNA of the CDR3: TGTGCCAGCAGCCCAAGGACTAGCAGCTCCTACGAGCAGTACTTC.

The chain combines TRBV10-1 with TRBJ1-1, with TRBD1 matching 9 bases. V was pared by 6 bases and J by 5 bases, with 4 bases of the junction left unmatched. The CDR3 runs to 13 residues. CDR1 and CDR2 (germline): WNHNN, SYGVQD (reference sequence). In DNA, the CDR3 is TGCGCCAGCAGAGGACAGGGGATGACTGAAGCTTTCTTT. Its protein is CASRGQGMTEAFF.

Only one count was recorded for this clone. CDR3 DNA: TGCAGCGGGTGGACTAGCGGGAGGTGGGAGACCCAGTACTTC. Residues: CSGWTSGRWETQYF. The rearrangement uses TRBV29-1 and TRBJ2-5; 14 bases fit TRBD2. The junction had 6 bases not matched to a gene; V was cut back by 7 bases and J by 5 bases. CDR1 is SQVTM and CDR2 is ANQGSEA in the germline V gene. This CDR3 has 14 residues. The full variable domain, completed using reference TRBV29-1 and TRBJ2-5, is SAVISQKPSRDICQRGTSLTIQCQVDSQVTMMFWYRQQPGQSLTLIATANQGSEATYESGFVIDKFPISRPNLTFSTLTVSNMSPEDSSIYLCSGWTSGRWETQYFGPGTRLLVL.

The J gene is TRBJ2-7, the V gene TRBV5-6, with D possibly being TRBD1 or TRBD2 (6 bases each). The germline V and J ends were trimmed by 3 bases and 5 bases, with 9 bases remaining between them. Germline CDR1 is SGHDT and CDR2 is YYEEEE. The CDR3 contains 12 residues. CDR3 coding DNA: TGTGCCAGCAGCTGGGGGGCTGACGAGCAGTACTTC. It specifies CASSWGADEQYF.

This chain connects TRBV11-2 to TRBJ2-7; D not certain. The CDR3 is 14 amino acids. Looked up from germline, CDR1 is SGHAT and CDR2 is FQNNGV. Between the trimmed V and J ends, which lost 7 bases and 3 bases, there was a span of 16 bases. In nucleotides, the CDR3 is TGTGCCAGCAATTTGATGGACGGCTACTACGAGCAGTACTTC. It specifies CASNLMDGYYEQYF.

The V and J genes are TRBV27 and TRBJ2-1; tentative D call: TRBD2 (5 bases). The V end was cut by 6 bases, the J end by 7 bases, with 16 bases between. The CDR3 contains 14 residues. Germline values: CDR1 MNHEY, CDR2 SMNVEV (reference sequence). CDR3: CASSEGPGWNEQFF. DNA of the CDR3: TGTGCCAGCAGCGAGGGCCCGGGGTGGAATGAGCAGTTCTTC.

The V and J genes are TRBV27 and TRBJ2-1, with 10 bases lining up with TRBD2. The CDR3 sequence is 17 residues long. The ends lost 1 base at V and 4 bases at J; junction bases unmatched: 7. The germline CDR1 and CDR2 sequences are MNHEY and SMNVEV (reference sequence). The CDR3 is CASSLYPSGRVYNEQFF. DNA of the CDR3: TGTGCCAGCAGTTTATATCCTAGCGGGAGAGTATACAATGAGCAGTTCTTC.

V is TRBV2 and J is TRBJ2-2, with no clear D. V lost 7 bases to trimming and J lost 3 bases, with 6 bases between them. Per germline, CDR1 SNHLY and CDR2 FYNNEI. This CDR3 is built from 12 residues. As DNA, the CDR3 is TGTGCCAGCATCGCAGACACCGGGGAGCTGTTTTTT. Translating it yields CASIADTGELFF.

The chain has TRBV4-1 and TRBJ2-7, with a possible D match to TRBD1 (5 bases). The V gene's germline CDR1 is MGHRA and CDR2 YSYEKL. V was cut by 0 bases and J by 3 bases, with 15 bases left in between. The CDR3 extends over 16 amino acids. This chain's CDR3 is CASSQDTIRQGYEQYF. For the CDR3, the DNA is TGCGCCAGCAGCCAAGATACCATAAGGCAGGGCTACGAGCAGTACTTC.

V is TRBV6-6 and J is TRBJ1-2; TRBD1 aligns across 9 bases. V was clipped by 5 bases and J by 8 bases; unmatched bases: 9. The CDR3 length is 14 residues. Germline CDR1 is MNHNY and CDR2 is SVGAGI (reference sequence). The CDR3 loop is CASSPGTGSLGYTF. CDR3 DNA sequence: TGTGCCAGCAGTCCAGGGACAGGGAGTCTAGGCTACACCTTC.